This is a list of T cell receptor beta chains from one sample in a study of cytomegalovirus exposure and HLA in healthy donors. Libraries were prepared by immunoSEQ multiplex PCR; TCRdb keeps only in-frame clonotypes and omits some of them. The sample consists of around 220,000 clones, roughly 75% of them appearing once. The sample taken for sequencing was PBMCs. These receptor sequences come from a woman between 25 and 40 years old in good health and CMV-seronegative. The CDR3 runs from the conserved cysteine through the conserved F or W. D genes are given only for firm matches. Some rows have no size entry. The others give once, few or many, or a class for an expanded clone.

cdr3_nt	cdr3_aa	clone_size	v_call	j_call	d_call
TGTGCCAGCAGGATAAGGACTAGCCCGGATACGCAGTATTTT	CASRIRTSPDTQYF	few	TRBV2	TRBJ2-3	TRBD2
TGTGCCAGTAGTATTGCATTTGGAGGCCCGAACACCGGGGAGCTGTTTTTT	CASSIAFGGPNTGELFF	NA	TRBV19	TRBJ2-2	NA
TGTGCCAGCAGCGGAACTAGCGGTGAGCAGTTCTTC	CASSGTSGEQFF	NA	TRBV7-3	TRBJ2-1	TRBD2
TGTGCCAGCAGCTTAGGGCCGACTGAAGCTTTCTTT	CASSLGPTEAFF	NA	TRBV7-8	TRBJ1-1	NA
TGCGCCAGCAGTGAGGGTGTCGGGGGAGAGACCCAGTACTTC	CASSEGVGGETQYF	once	TRBV10-2	TRBJ2-5	NA
TGTGCCATTCTGGACACGCTGAACACTGAAGCTTTCTTT	CAILDTLNTEAFF	few	TRBV10-3	TRBJ1-1	NA
TGTGCCAGCAGCTTAGCGGGGTCCGAGCAGTACTTC	CASSLAGSEQYF	few	TRBV7-3	TRBJ2-7	NA
TGTGCCAGTAGTACCTGGGACTCCGACAATGAGCAGTTCTTC	CASSTWDSDNEQFF	NA	TRBV19	TRBJ2-1	NA
TGTGCCAGCAGCCCCTTAACCGGGGCAGATACGCAGTATTTT	CASSPLTGADTQYF	NA	TRBV4-2	TRBJ2-3	NA
TGTGCCAGCAGCCCCCTCGGGCGGGGAAATCAGCCCCAGCATTTT	CASSPLGRGNQPQHF	NA	TRBV7-2	TRBJ1-5	NA
TGTGCCACCAGCAGACCCAGGGATTTCGCTAATGAAAAACTGTTTTTT	CATSRPRDFANEKLFF	NA	TRBV15	TRBJ1-4	NA
TGTGCCAGCAGCGGACAGACAGGGCTCTATGGCTACACCTTC	CASSGQTGLYGYTF	NA	TRBV7-8	TRBJ1-2	TRBD1
TGCGCCAGCAGCCCAAGACCGGGACAGGGAATTTCCGGGGAGCTGTTTTTT	CASSPRPGQGISGELFF	NA	TRBV4-1	TRBJ2-2	TRBD1
TGTGCCAGCAGCGTACGAGGGTATGGCACCGGGGAGCTGTTTTTT	CASSVRGYGTGELFF	NA	TRBV9	TRBJ2-2	NA
TGTGCCAGCAGCTTCAGCGGGGGGTCCTACAATGAGCAGTTCTTC	CASSFSGGSYNEQFF	NA	TRBV4-2	TRBJ2-1	TRBD2
TGTGCCGTAGAGAAGGAGTCCAATCAGCCCCAGCATTTT	CAVEKESNQPQHF	NA	TRBV7-2	TRBJ1-5	NA
TGTGCCAGCAGTCGGGAGGGGGCTTATGGCTACACCTTC	CASSREGAYGYTF	NA	TRBV6-1	TRBJ1-2	TRBD1
TGCGCCAGCAGCGAGGGTAGAGGAGGATGGAACACTGAAGCTTTCTTT	CASSEGRGGWNTEAFF	NA	TRBV5-1	TRBJ1-1	NA
TGTGCCAGCTTGAACCCACCTCCCGGCAGGGGAGTAAATAACTATGGCTACACCTTC	CASLNPPPGRGVNNYGYTF	NA	TRBV7-6	TRBJ1-2	NA
TGTGCCAGCAGCTTGTTCCCCGTCCCCACAGATACGCAGTATTTT	CASSLFPVPTDTQYF	NA	TRBV7-3	TRBJ2-3	NA
TGTGCCAGCAGTGAGTATGACAGGGCCTATAGCAATCAGCCCCGGCATTTT	CASSEYDRAYSNQPRHF	NA	TRBV6-1	TRBJ1-5	TRBD1
TGTGCCAGCAGCCAATCGGCGGGACTACCCTACGAGCAGTACTTC	CASSQSAGLPYEQYF	NA	TRBV16	TRBJ2-7	TRBD2
TGTGCCAGCAGCTTGACTGCAGGGTTTGGAGCTTTCTTT	CASSLTAGFGAFF	NA	TRBV11-3	TRBJ1-1	NA
TGTGCCAGCGGTACAGGGAACTATGGCTACACCTTC	CASGTGNYGYTF	NA	TRBV5-6	TRBJ1-2	NA